This entry features one T cell receptor (beta chain) sequence. Its antigen is undetermined. TCRdb called the RT-PCR reads again in MiXCR, with one record for every CDR3 protein. The sample gives hundreds of thousands of distinct CDR3 sequences, around 25% of which show up once; less than 2.5% is in the top ten. The entry originates in a study of response to subunit inactivated influenza vaccine. The study, taken as a whole, reports: Each seasonal flu vaccination may recruit only limited new T cells, authors suggested.

With 5 bases clipped from V and 7 bases from J, the junction kept 8 bases outside the gene matches. Germline V lookup: CDR1 MNHEY, CDR2 SVGEGT. The CDR3 sequence is 14 residues long. This rearrangement joins TRBV6-2 or TRBV6-3 to TRBJ1-5; TRBD1 aligns across 7 bases. The receptor's source is a man aged 50 to 59 who received an inactivated influenza vaccine. Sequenced here: CD4+ T cells sorted from PBMCs, sampled more than 4 days after vaccination. The CDR3 sequence is CASSQDRLGQPQHF. CDR3 nucleotides: TGTGCCAGCAGTCAGGACAGGTTGGGACAGCCCCAGCATTTT.